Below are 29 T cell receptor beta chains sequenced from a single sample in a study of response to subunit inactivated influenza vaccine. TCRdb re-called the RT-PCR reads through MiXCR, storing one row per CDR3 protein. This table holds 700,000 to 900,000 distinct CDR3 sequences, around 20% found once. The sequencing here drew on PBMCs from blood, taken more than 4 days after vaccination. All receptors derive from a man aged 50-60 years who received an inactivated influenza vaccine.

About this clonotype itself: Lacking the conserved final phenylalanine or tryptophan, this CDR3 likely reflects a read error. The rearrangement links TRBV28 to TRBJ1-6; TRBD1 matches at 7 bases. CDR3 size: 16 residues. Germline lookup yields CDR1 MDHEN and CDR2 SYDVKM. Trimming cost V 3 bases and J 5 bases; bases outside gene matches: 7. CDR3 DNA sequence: TGTGCCAGCAGTTTTTTAGGGGGCGTCAATAATTCACCCCTCCACTTG. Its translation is CASSFLGGVNNSPLHL.

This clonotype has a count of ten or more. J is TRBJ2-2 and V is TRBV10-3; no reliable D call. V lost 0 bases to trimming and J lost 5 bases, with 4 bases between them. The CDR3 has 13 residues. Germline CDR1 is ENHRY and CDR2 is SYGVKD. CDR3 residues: CAISESGTGELFF. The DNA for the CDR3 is TGTGCCATCAGTGAGTCGGGAACCGGGGAGCTGTTTTTT.

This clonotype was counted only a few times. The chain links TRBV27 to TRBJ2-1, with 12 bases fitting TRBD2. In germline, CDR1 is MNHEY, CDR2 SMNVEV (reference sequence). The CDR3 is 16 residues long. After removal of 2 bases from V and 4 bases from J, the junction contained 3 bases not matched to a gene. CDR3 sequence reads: CASSLLLAGGYNEQFF. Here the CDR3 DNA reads TGTGCCAGCAGTTTACTACTAGCGGGGGGTTACAATGAGCAGTTCTTC.

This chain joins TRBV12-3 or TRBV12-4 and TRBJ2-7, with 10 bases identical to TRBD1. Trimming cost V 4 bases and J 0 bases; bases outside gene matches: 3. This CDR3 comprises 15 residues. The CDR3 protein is CASSSGQGTSYEQYF. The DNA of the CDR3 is TGTGCCAGCAGTTCGGGACAGGGGACCTCCTACGAGCAGTACTTC.

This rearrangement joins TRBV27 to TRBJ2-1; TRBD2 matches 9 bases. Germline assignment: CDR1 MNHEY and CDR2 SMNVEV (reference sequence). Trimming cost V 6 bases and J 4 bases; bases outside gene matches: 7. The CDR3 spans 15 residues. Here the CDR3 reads CASRTRLAEYNEQFF. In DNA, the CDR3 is TGTGCCAGCAGAACAAGACTAGCGGAATACAATGAGCAGTTCTTC.

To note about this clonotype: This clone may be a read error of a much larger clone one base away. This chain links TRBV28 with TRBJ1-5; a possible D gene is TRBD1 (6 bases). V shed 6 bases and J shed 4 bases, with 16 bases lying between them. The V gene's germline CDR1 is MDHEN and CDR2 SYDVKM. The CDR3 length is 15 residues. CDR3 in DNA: TGTGCCAGCAGCCGCAAGGGGGTAGAAAATCAGCCCCAGCATTTT. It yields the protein CASSRKGVENQPQHF.

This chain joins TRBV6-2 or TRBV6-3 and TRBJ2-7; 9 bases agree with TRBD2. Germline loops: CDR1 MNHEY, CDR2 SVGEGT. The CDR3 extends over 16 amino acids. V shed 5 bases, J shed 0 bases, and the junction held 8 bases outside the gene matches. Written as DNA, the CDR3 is TGTGCCAGCAGTCTACGAGGACTAGCGTCCTCCTACGAGCAGTACTTC. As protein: CASSLRGLASSYEQYF.

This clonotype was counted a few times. CDR3 nucleotide sequence: TGTGCCAGCAGTCCCCCCCCAGGGCAGTACAACAATGAGCAGTTCTTC. Its protein product is CASSPPPGQYNNEQFF. The chain carries TRBV6-1 and TRBJ2-1; a possible D gene is TRBD1 (5 bases). CDR1 and CDR2 (germline): MNHNS, SASEGT. This CDR3 spans 16 amino acids. V was trimmed by 5 bases and J by 5 bases, leaving 19 bases between them.

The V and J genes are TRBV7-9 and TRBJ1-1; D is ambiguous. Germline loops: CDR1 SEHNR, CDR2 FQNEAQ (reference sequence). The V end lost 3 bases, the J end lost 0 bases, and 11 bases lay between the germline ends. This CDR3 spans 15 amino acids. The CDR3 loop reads CASSLIQIMNTEAFF. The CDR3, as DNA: TGTGCCAGCAGCTTGATACAGATCATGAACACTGAAGCTTTCTTT. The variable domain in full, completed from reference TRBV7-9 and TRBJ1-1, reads DTGVSQNPRHKITKRGQNVTFRCDPISEHNRLYWYRQTLGQGPEFLTYFQNEAQLEKSRLLSDRFSAERPKGSFSTLEIQRTEQGDSAMYLCASSLIQIMNTEAFFGQGTRLTVV.

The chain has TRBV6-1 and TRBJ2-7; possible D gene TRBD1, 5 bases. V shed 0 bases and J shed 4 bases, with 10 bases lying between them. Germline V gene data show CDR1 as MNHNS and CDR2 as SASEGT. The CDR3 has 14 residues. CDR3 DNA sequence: TGTGCCAGCAGTGAAGCGACCAGGGTATACGAGCAGTACTTC. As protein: CASSEATRVYEQYF.

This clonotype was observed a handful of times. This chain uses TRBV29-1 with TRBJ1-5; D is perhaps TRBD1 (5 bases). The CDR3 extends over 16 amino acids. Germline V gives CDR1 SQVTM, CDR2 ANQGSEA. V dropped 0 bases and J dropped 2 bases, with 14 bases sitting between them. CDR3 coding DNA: TGCAGCGTTGAAGAAGGGACTGGGATTGGCAATCAGCCCCAGCATTTT. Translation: CSVEEGTGIGNQPQHF.

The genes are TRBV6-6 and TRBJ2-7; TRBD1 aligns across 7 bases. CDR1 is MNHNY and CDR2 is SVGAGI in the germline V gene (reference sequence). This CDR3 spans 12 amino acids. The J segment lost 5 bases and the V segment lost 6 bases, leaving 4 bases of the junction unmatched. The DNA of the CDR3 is TGTGCCAGCAGACCCGGACAGGACGAGCAGTACTTC. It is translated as CASRPGQDEQYF.

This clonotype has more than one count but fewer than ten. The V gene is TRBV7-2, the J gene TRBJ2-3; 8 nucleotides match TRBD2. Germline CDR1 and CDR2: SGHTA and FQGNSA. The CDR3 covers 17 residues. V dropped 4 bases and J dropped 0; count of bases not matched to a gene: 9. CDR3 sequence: CASSWHYERGSTDTQYF. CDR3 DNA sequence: TGTGCCAGCAGCTGGCACTACGAGCGGGGGAGCACAGATACGCAGTATTTT.

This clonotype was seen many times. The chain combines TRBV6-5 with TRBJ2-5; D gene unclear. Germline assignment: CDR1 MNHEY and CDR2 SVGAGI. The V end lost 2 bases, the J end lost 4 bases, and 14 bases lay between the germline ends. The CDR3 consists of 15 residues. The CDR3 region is CASSYNVARGETQYF. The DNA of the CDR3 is TGTGCCAGCAGTTACAACGTGGCCCGTGGAGAGACCCAGTACTTC.

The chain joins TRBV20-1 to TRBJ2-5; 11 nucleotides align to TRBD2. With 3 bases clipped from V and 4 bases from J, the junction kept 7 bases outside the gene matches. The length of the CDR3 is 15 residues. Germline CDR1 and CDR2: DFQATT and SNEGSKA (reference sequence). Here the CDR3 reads CSARWASGRTETQYF. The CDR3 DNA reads TGCAGTGCTAGGTGGGCTAGCGGGAGGACAGAGACCCAGTACTTC.

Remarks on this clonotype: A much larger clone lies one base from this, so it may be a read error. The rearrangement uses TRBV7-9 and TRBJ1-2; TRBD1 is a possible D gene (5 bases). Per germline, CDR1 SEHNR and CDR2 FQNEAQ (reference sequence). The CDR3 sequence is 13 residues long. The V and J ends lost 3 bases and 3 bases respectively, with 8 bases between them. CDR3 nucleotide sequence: TGTGCCAGCAGCTTTTGGGGGGACTATGGCTACACCTTC. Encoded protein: CASSFWGDYGYTF.

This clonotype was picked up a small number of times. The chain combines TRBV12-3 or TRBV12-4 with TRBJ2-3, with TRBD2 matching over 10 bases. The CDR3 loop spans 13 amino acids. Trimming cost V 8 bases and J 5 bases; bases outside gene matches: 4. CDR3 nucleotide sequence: TGTGCCAGCTCGAGCGGGAGGGTAGATACGCAGTATTTT. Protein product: CASSSGRVDTQYF.

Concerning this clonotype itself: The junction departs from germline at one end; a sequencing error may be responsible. This CDR3 is CASSLWPGLTGELFF. Here the CDR3 DNA reads TGTGCTAGCAGCTTGTGGCCAGGGCTCACCGGGGAGCTGTTTTTT. The chain carries TRBV7-7 and TRBJ2-2; D is possibly TRBD1 (5 bases). Per the germline V gene, CDR1 is SSHAT and CDR2 is FNYEAQ (reference sequence). The length of the CDR3 is 15 residues.

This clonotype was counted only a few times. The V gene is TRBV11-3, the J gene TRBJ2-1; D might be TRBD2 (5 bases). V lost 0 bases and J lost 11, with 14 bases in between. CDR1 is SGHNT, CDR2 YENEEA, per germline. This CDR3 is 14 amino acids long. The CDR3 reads CASSLDPQRPKQFF. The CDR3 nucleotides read TGTGCCAGCAGCTTAGATCCCCAGCGGCCCAAGCAGTTCTTC.

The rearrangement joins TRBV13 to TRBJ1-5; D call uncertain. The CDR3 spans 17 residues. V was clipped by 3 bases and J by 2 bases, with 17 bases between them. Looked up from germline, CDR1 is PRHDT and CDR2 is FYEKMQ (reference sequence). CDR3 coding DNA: TGTGCCAGCAGCTTGTCAGTCGGACTAGGCGGCAATCAGCCCCAGCATTTT. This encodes CASSLSVGLGGNQPQHF.

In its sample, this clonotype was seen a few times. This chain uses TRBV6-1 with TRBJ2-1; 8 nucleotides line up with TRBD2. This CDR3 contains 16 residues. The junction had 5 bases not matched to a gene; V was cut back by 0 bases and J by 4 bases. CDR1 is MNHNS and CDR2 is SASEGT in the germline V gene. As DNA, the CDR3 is TGTGCCAGCAGTGAAGCTAGGCCTAGCGGGTACAATGAGCAGTTCTTC. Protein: CASSEARPSGYNEQFF.

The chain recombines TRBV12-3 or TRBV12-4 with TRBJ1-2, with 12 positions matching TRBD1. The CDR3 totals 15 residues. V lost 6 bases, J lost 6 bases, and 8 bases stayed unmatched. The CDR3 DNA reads TGTGCCAGCAGATACCGGGACAGGGGGCTAAATGGCTACACCTTC. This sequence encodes CASRYRDRGLNGYTF.

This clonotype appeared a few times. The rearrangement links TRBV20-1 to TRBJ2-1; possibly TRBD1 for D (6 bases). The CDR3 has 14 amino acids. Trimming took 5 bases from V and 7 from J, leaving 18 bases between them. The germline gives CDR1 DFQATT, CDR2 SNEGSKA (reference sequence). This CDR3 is CSAYDGQLGNEQFF. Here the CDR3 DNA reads TGCAGTGCTTACGATGGACAGCTCGGGAATGAGCAGTTCTTC.

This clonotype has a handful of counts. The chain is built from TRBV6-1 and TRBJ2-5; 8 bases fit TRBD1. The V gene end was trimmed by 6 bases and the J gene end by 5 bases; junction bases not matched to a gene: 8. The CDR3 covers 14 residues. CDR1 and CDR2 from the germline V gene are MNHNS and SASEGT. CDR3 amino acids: CASSFRGQGETQYF. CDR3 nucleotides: TGTGCCAGCAGCTTCAGGGGGCAGGGGGAGACCCAGTACTTC.

As DNA, the CDR3 is TGCAGCGTTTATTCGGCCGGGGAGCTGTTTTTT. It specifies CSVYSAGELFF. The chain recombines TRBV29-1 with TRBJ2-2; no reliable D call. The ends were cut back, 5 bases at V and 6 bases at J, with 7 bases in the middle. Germline CDR1 and CDR2: SQVTM and ANQGSEA. This CDR3 contains 11 residues.

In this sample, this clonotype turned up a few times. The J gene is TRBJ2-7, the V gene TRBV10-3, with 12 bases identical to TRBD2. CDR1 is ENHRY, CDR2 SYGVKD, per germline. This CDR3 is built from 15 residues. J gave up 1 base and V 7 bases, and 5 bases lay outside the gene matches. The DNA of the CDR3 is TGTGCCATCAAGGGTACTAGCGGGAGGTCCTACGAGCAGTACTTC. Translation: CAIKGTSGRSYEQYF.

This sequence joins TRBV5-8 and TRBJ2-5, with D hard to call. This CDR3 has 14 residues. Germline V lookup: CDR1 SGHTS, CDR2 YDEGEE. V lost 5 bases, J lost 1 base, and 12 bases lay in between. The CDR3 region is CASSQYNGQETQYF. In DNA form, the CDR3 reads TGTGCCAGCAGTCAGTACAATGGCCAAGAGACCCAGTACTTC.

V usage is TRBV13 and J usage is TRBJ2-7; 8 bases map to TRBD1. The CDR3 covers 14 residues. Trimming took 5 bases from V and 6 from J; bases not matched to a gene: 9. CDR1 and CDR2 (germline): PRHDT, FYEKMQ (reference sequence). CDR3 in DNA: TGTGCCAGCAGCCCGAAGACAGGGGTGACCGAGCAGTACTTC. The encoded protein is CASSPKTGVTEQYF.

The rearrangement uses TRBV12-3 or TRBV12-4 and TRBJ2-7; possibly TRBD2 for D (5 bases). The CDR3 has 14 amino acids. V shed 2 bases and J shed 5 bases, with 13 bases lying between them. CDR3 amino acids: CASSLRGSENEQYF. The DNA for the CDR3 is TGTGCCAGCAGTTTAAGAGGGAGCGAAAACGAGCAGTACTTC.